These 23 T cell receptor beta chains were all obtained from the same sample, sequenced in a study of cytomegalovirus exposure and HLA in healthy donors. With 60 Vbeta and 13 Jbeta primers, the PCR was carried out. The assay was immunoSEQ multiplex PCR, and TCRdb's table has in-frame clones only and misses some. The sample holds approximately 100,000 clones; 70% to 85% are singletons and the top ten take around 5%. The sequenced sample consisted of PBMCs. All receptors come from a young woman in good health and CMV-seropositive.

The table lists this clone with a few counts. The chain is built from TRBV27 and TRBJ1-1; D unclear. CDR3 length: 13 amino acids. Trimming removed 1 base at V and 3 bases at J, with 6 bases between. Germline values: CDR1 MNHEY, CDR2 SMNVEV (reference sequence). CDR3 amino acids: CASSLFSDTEAFF. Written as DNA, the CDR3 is TGTGCCAGCAGTTTATTTTCAGACACTGAAGCTTTCTTT.

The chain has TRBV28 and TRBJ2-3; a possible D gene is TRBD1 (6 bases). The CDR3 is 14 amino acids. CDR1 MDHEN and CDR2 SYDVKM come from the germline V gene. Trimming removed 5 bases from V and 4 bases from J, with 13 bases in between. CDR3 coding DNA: TGTGCCAGCAGTCCAGGGGATTCGGCAGATACGCAGTATTTT. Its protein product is CASSPGDSADTQYF.

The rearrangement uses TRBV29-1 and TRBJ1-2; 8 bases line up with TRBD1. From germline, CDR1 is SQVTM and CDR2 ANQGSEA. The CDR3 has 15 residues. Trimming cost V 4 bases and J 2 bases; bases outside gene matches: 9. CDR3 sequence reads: CSVGNLGTGNYGYTF. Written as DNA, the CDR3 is TGCAGCGTTGGTAATTTGGGGACAGGAAACTATGGCTACACCTTC.

CDR3 nucleotides: TGTGCCAGCAGCTTAGTTCGACAGCCCGAAGAGACCCAGTACTTC. Its translation: CASSLVRQPEETQYF. The rearrangement uses TRBV11-2 and TRBJ2-5, with D possibly TRBD1 on 5 matching bases. The CDR3 runs to 15 residues. CDR1 and CDR2 from the germline V gene are SGHAT and FQNNGV. V lost 1 base and J lost 3, with 12 bases in between.

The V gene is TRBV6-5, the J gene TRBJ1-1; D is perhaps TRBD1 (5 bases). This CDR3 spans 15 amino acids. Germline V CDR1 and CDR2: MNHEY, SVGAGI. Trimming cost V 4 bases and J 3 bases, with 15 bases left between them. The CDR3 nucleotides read TGTGCCAGCAGTTGGGGCGGGGGTGTGGACACTGAAGCTTTCTTT. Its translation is CASSWGGGVDTEAFF.

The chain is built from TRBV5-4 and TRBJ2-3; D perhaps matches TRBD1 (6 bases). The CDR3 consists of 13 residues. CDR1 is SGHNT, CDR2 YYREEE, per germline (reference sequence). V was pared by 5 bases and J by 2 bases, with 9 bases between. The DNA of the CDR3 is TGTGCCAGCAGTGGACAGTCCACAGATACGCAGTATTTT. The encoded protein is CASSGQSTDTQYF.

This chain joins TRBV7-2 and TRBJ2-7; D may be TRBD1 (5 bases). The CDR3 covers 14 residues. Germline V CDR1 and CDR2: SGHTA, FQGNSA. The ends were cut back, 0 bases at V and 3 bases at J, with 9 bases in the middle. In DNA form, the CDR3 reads TGTGCCAGCAGCTTAGCTACCAGGGACTACGAGCAGTACTTC. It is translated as CASSLATRDYEQYF.

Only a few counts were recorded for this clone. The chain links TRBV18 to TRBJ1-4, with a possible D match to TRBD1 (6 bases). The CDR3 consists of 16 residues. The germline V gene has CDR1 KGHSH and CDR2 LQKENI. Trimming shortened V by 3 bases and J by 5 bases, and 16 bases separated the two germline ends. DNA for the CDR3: TGTGCCAGCTCACCCTACAGGGACGAGGGGAATGAAAAACTGTTTTTT. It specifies CASSPYRDEGNEKLFF.

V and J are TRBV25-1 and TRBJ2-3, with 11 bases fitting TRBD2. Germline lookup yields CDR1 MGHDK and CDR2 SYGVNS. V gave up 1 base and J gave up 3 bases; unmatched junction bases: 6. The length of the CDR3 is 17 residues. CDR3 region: CASSEFLGTSGTDTQYF. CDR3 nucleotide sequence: TGTGCCAGCAGTGAATTCTTGGGGACTAGCGGAACAGATACGCAGTATTTT.

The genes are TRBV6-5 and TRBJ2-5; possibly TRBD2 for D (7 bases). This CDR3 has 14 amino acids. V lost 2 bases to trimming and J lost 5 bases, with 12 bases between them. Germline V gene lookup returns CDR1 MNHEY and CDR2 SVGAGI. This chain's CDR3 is CASSYGGAGETQYF. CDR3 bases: TGTGCCAGCAGTTACGGGGGGGCGGGGGAGACCCAGTACTTC.

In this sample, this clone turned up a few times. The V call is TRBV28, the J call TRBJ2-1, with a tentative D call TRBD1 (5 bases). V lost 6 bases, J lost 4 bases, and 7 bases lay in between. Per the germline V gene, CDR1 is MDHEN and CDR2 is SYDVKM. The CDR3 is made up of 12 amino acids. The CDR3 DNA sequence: TGTGCCAGCAGCGGACAATACAATGAGCAGTTCTTC. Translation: CASSGQYNEQFF.

The CDR3 region is CASSYWSGRGDEQYF. CDR3 in DNA: TGTGCCAGCAGTTACTGGTCCGGGAGAGGAGACGAGCAGTACTTC. This chain joins TRBV6-6 and TRBJ2-7, with D possibly matching TRBD2 (6 bases). Trimming stripped 1 base from V and 5 bases from J, with 15 bases between. This CDR3 has 15 residues. CDR1 and CDR2 from the germline V gene are MNHNY and SVGAGI (reference sequence).

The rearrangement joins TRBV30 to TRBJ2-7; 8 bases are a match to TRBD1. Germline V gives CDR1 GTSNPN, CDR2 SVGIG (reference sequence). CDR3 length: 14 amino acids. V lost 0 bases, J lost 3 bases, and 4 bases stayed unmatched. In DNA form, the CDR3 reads TGTGCCTGGAGTGTAGGACAGGGAAGCTACGAGCAGTACTTC. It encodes CAWSVGQGSYEQYF.

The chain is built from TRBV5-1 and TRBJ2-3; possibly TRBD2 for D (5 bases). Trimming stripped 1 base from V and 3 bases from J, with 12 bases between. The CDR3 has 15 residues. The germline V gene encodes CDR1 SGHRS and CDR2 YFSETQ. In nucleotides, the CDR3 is TGCGCCAGCAGCTTGACGGGGTACGATACAGATACGCAGTATTTT. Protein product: CASSLTGYDTDTQYF.

CDR3 region: CASSPQVSYEQYF. The CDR3 coding sequence is TGTGCCAGCAGCCCACAGGTGTCCTACGAGCAGTACTTC. V is TRBV11-2 and J is TRBJ2-7, with D possibly matching TRBD1 (5 bases). V lost 5 bases and J lost 1, with 9 bases in between. Per the germline V gene, CDR1 is SGHAT and CDR2 is FQNNGV. The length of the CDR3 is 13 residues.

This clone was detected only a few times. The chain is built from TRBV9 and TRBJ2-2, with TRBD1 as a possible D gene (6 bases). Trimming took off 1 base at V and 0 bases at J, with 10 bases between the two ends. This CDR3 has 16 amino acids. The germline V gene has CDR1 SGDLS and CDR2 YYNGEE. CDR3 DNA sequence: TGTGCCAGCAGCGTATCTCCAGGGGCGAACACCGGGGAGCTGTTTTTT. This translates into CASSVSPGANTGELFF.

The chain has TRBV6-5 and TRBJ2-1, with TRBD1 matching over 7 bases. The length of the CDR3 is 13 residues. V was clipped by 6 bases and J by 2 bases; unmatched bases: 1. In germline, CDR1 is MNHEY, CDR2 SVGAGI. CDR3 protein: CASSGTAYNEQFF. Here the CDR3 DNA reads TGTGCCAGCAGCGGGACAGCCTACAATGAGCAGTTCTTC.

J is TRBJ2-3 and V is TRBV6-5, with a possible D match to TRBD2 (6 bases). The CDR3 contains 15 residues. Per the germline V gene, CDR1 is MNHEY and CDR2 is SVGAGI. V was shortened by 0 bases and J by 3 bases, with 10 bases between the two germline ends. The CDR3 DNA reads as TGTGCCAGCAGTTACTCGGAGGGGAGTACAGATACGCAGTATTTT. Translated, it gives CASSYSEGSTDTQYF.

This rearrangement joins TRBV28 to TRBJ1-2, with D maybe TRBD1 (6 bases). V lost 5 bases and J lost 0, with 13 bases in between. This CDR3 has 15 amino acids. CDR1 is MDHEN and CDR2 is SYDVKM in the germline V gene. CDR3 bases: TGTGCCAGCAGTCCCCCGGGACAATCTAACTATGGCTACACCTTC. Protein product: CASSPPGQSNYGYTF.

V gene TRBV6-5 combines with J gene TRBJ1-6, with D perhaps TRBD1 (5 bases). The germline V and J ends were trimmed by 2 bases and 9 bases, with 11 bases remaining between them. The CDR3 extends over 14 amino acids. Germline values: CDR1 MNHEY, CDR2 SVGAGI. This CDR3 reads CASSYRQGSSPLHF. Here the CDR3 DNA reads TGTGCCAGCAGTTACAGGCAGGGCTCTTCACCCCTCCACTTT.

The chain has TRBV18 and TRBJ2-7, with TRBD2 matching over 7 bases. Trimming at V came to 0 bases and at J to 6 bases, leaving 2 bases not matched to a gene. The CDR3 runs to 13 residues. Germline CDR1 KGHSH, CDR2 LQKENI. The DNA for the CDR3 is TGTGCCAGCTCACCACCGGGGGGGGTCGAGCAGTACTTC. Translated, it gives CASSPPGGVEQYF.

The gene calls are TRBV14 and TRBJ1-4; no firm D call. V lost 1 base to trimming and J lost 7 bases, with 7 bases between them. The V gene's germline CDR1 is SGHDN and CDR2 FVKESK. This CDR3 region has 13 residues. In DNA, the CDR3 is TGTGCCAGCAGCCAAGTGTCAGGTGAAAAACTGTTTTTT. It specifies CASSQVSGEKLFF.

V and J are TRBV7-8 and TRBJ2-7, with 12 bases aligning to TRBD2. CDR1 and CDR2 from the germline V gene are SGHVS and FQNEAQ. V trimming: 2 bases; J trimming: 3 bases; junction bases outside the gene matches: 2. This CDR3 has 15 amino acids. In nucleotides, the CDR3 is TGTGCCAGCAGCTTACGGACTAGCGGGATCTACGAGCAGTACTTC. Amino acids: CASSLRTSGIYEQYF.